The 15 T cell receptor beta chains presented below share a single source sample, sequenced in a study of T cells in Graves' hyperthyroidism and ophthalmopathy. Researchers amplified the TCR beta CDR3 regions from RNA transcripts. TCR CDR3 regions were first amplified by RT-PCR with HTBI primers. TCRdb independently ran MiXCR on the multiplex PCR reads; one entry per CDR3 protein. The profile shows under 600,000 distinct CDR3 sequences, more than 15% of them singletons. The sequencing input was blood. Receptors were obtained from a woman aged 40 to 49 with Graves' ophthalmopathy.

This clonotype was seen repeatedly, ten times or more. The V call is TRBV3-1, the J call TRBJ2-1; D is possibly TRBD2 (6 bases). The germline gives CDR1 LGHDT, CDR2 YNNKEL (reference sequence). The CDR3 sequence is 15 residues long. V was cut by 0 bases and J by 4 bases, with 10 bases left in between. DNA for the CDR3: TGTGCCAGCAGCCAAGAAACTAGCTGGTACAATGAGCAGTTCTTC. Residues: CASSQETSWYNEQFF.

At least ten counts were recorded for this clonotype. CDR3 residues: CASGKDSGLNYEQYF. The CDR3 nucleotides read TGTGCCAGCGGTAAAGACAGCGGGCTGAACTACGAGCAGTACTTC. The chain joins TRBV28 to TRBJ2-7; the D gene is possibly TRBD2 (6 bases). Trimming removed 8 bases at V and 3 bases at J, with 20 bases between. The CDR3 totals 15 residues. Germline CDR1 reads MDHEN; CDR2 reads SYDVKM.

The chain links TRBV4-1 to TRBJ1-3; no clear D. The CDR3 spans 13 residues. CDR1 and CDR2 from the germline V gene are MGHRA and YSYEKL. Trimming pared 1 base from V and 6 bases from J, leaving 7 bases between. Here the CDR3 DNA reads TGCGCCAGCAGCCAAGTTTTGGAAAACACCATATATTTT. It is translated as CASSQVLENTIYF.

This clonotype was recorded at least ten times. V usage is TRBV6-4 and J usage is TRBJ2-1; the match to TRBD2 covers 14 bases. Unmatched junction bases numbered 4, after V lost 6 bases and J lost 6 bases. Looked up from germline, CDR1 is MRHNA and CDR2 is SNTAGT. The CDR3 covers 15 residues. DNA of the CDR3: TGTGCCAGCAGCGCCGGGACTAGCGGGGGCAATGAGCAGTTCTTC. It translates to CASSAGTSGGNEQFF.

The V and J genes are TRBV28 and TRBJ1-1; tentative D call: TRBD1 (5 bases). This CDR3 has 17 residues. Germline V gene data show CDR1 as MDHEN and CDR2 as SYDVKM. The germline V and J ends were trimmed by 5 bases and 1 base, with 20 bases remaining between them. The CDR3 region is CASSTSGQGVRNTEAFF. The CDR3 DNA reads as TGTGCCAGCAGTACCTCTGGGCAGGGTGTACGGAACACTGAAGCTTTCTTT.

V and J are TRBV4-1 and TRBJ2-5, with D possibly being TRBD1 or TRBD2 (5 bases each). The CDR3 sequence is 15 residues long. Germline assignment: CDR1 MGHRA and CDR2 YSYEKL. V was pared by 4 bases and J by 2 bases, with 14 bases between. For the CDR3, the DNA is TGCGCCAGCAGCCGCGGACCCGGGACGCAAGAGACCCAGTACTTC. Its translation is CASSRGPGTQETQYF.

This clonotype was seen at least ten times. V is TRBV18 and J is TRBJ1-1, with a weak D call TRBD1 (6 bases). Per the germline V gene, CDR1 is KGHSH and CDR2 is LQKENI. The CDR3 is 16 amino acids. V was pared by 3 bases and J by 1 base, with 15 bases between. For the CDR3, the DNA is TGTGCCAGCTCACCCTTGGTTTGGACAGAGAACACTGAAGCTTTCTTT. Residues: CASSPLVWTENTEAFF. Based on the CDR3 plus reference TRBV18 and TRBJ1-1, the full variable domain is NAGVMQNPRHLVRRRGQEARLRCSPMKGHSHVYWYRQLPEEGLKFMVYLQKENIIDESGMPKERFSAEFPKEGPSILRIQQVVRGDSAAYFCASSPLVWTENTEAFFGQGTRLTVV.

This clonotype has ten or more counts. The rearrangement joins TRBV12-3 or TRBV12-4 to TRBJ2-2; D not certain. Deletions cut 0 bases from V and 6 bases from J, with 14 bases between. The length of the CDR3 is 16 residues. The DNA for the CDR3 is TGTGCCAGCAGTTTAGCGTCGAGTTTAGGGCCCGGGGAGCTGTTTTTT. Translating it yields CASSLASSLGPGELFF.

The V and J genes are TRBV20-1 and TRBJ2-3; D is possibly TRBD1 (6 bases). The germline V and J ends were trimmed by 5 bases and 1 base, with 16 bases remaining between them. Germline-derived CDR1 and CDR2 are DFQATT and SNEGSKA (reference sequence). The CDR3 sequence is 15 residues long. The CDR3 loop is CSAYNRDTGTDTQYF. DNA of the CDR3: TGCAGTGCTTATAACCGGGACACGGGCACAGATACGCAGTATTTT.

This chain joins TRBV10-1 and TRBJ2-2; D perhaps matches TRBD2 (5 bases). CDR3 length equals 13 residues. V was shortened by 8 bases and J by 9 bases, with 16 bases between the two germline ends. In germline, CDR1 is WNHNN, CDR2 SYGVQD (reference sequence). CDR3 coding DNA: TGCGCCAGCCAGGACTGGACTGGCCGGGAGCTGTTTTTT. This gives the protein CASQDWTGRELFF.

Only a few counts were recorded for this clonotype. The chain is built from TRBV3-1 and TRBJ1-2; perhaps TRBD1 as D (6 bases). CDR1 is LGHDT, CDR2 YNNKEL, per germline (reference sequence). Trimming removed 0 bases from V and 5 bases from J, with 13 bases in between. The CDR3 is made up of 15 amino acids. In DNA form, the CDR3 reads TGTGCCAGCAGCCAAGACCCAGGGGCCTTATATGGCTACACCTTC. Translated: CASSQDPGALYGYTF.

In its sample, this clonotype was seen many times. This chain connects TRBV20-1 to TRBJ2-3; D call uncertain. CDR1 DFQATT and CDR2 SNEGSKA come from the germline V gene (reference sequence). Trimming removed 7 bases at V and 5 bases at J, with 16 bases between. This CDR3 is 13 amino acids long. The CDR3 sequence is CSVFRASLDTQYF. The CDR3 coding sequence is TGCAGTGTCTTTCGGGCATCGTTAGATACGCAGTATTTT.

This clonotype turned up a few times. The V gene is TRBV10-3, the J gene TRBJ2-3, with 10 bases fitting TRBD2. The germline gives CDR1 ENHRY, CDR2 SYGVKD. With 3 bases clipped from V and 6 bases from J, the junction kept 6 bases outside the gene matches. This CDR3 has 15 amino acids. In DNA form, the CDR3 reads TGTGCCATCAGTGAAGGGGGACTAGCGATCGATACGCAGTATTTT. Amino acid sequence: CAISEGGLAIDTQYF.

This clonotype was counted at least ten times. Compared with germline, one end of the junction differs, possibly owing to a read error. The chain has TRBV7-7 and TRBJ2-1; perhaps D is TRBD1 or TRBD2 (5 bases each). CDR3 length: 15 residues. Per the germline V gene, CDR1 is SSHAT and CDR2 is FNYEAQ (reference sequence). The CDR3 bases are TGTGCTAGCAGCGAGGGTCTACAGGAAGGGGATGAGCAGTTCTTC. Protein product: CASSEGLQEGDEQFF. Full variable domain (outside the CDR3, taken from reference TRBV7-7 and TRBJ2-1): GAGVSQSPRYKVTKRGQDVTLRCDPISSHATLYWYQQALGQGPEFLTYFNYEAQPDKSGLPSDRFSAERPEGSISTLTIQRTEQRDSAMYRCASSEGLQEGDEQFFGPGTRLTVL.

This clonotype was counted at least ten times. J is TRBJ2-2 and V is TRBV3-1; D is perhaps TRBD2 (6 bases). The V gene's germline CDR1 is LGHDT and CDR2 YNNKEL (reference sequence). V lost 0 bases and J lost 5, with 13 bases in between. The CDR3 sequence is 16 residues long. The CDR3 DNA is TGTGCCAGCAGCCAAGATTGGGGGGAGCGTACCGGGGAGCTGTTTTTT. Its protein product is CASSQDWGERTGELFF.